The next 7 T cell receptor beta chains were all read from a single sample in a study of Ad26.COV2.S vaccination and SARS-CoV-2 variants (dated by TCRdb to about 2021). The meaning of the sample's treatment or condition label: around 19 received Ad26.COV2.S at low or high dose, single or two shots; roughly 5 received placebo; per-sample allocation not given. For vaccine and placebo recipients, the sequenced repertoires came from samples collected on day 63 after the first injection. The library was prepared using the immunoSEQ multiplex PCR assay. TCRdb holds this immuneACCESS table with in-frame rearrangements only. Some clones are missing; in checked studies, unresolved V genes explain under half, and the rest has no known cause. The sample table holds roughly 320,000 clones, of which 87% were seen once. About 3.5% of the sample lies in the top ten. Sequencing was performed on peripheral blood, taken in a trial of Ad26.COV2.S vaccine versus placebo. Receptors originate from a person aged 18 to 59 who received the Ad26.COV2.S COVID-19 vaccine or a placebo.

The rearrangement links TRBV7-9 to TRBJ1-2; no reliable D call. V was clipped by 10 bases and J by 1 base, with 10 bases between them. Germline CDR1 is SEHNR and CDR2 is FQNEAQ (reference sequence). CDR3 length: 12 residues. The CDR3 DNA reads as TGTGCCAACACCGCGCTTAACTATGGCTACACCTTC. Translated, it gives CANTALNYGYTF.

This sequence joins TRBV28 and TRBJ2-7; 11 bases line up with TRBD2. The germline V gene has CDR1 MDHEN and CDR2 SYDVKM. J lost 2 bases, V lost 5 bases, and 8 bases had no gene match. The CDR3 is made up of 16 amino acids. CDR3 protein: CASSPPTSGTTYEQYF. CDR3 DNA: TGTGCCAGCAGTCCTCCGACTAGCGGGACGACCTACGAGCAGTACTTC.

The rearrangement links TRBV3-1 (or the pseudogene TRBV3-2) to TRBJ1-6; D is uncertain. Germline V gene sequence: CDR1 LGHDT, CDR2 YNNKEL (reference sequence). The CDR3 is 14 amino acids. With 1 base removed from V and 6 bases from J, the gap between germline ends came to 7 bases. The CDR3 here is CASSQAPPNSPLHF. In nucleotides, the CDR3 is TGTGCCAGCAGCCAAGCCCCCCCTAATTCACCCCTCCACTTT.

The genes are TRBV20-1 and TRBJ2-7; the D gene is possibly TRBD2 (5 bases). V was pared by 3 bases and J by 5 bases, with 14 bases between. CDR3 length: 13 amino acids. The germline gives CDR1 DFQATT, CDR2 SNEGSKA (reference sequence). The CDR3 sequence: CSASQTARDEQYF. Here the CDR3 DNA reads TGCAGTGCTAGTCAGACGGCGAGGGACGAGCAGTACTTC.

The chain couples TRBV11-2 to TRBJ2-7; D may be TRBD1 or TRBD2 (5 bases each). Germline CDR1 reads SGHAT; CDR2 reads FQNNGV. The CDR3 has 14 amino acids. V was pared by 4 bases and J by 0 bases, with 10 bases between. Here the CDR3 reads CASSSGRDSYEQYF. Written as DNA, the CDR3 is TGTGCCAGCAGCTCGGGACGGGACTCCTACGAGCAGTACTTC.

In the case of this clone: The junction shows a germline mismatch at one end, possibly a read error. This chain links TRBV30 with TRBJ2-7; D unresolved. Germline values: CDR1 GTSNPN, CDR2 SVGIG (reference sequence). The CDR3 has 12 amino acids. In DNA, the CDR3 is TGTGCCTGGAGTGTAGGGCCGTACGTGCAGTACTTC. Amino acid sequence: CAWSVGPYVQYF.

This chain links TRBV14 with TRBJ2-7; no reliable D call. V was shortened by 4 bases and J by 2 bases, with 12 bases between the two germline ends. The CDR3 consists of 14 residues. From germline, CDR1 is SGHDN and CDR2 FVKESK. The DNA of the CDR3 is TGTGCCAGCAGCCGGCCCATACTCCCCTACGAGCAGTACTTC. It yields the protein CASSRPILPYEQYF.